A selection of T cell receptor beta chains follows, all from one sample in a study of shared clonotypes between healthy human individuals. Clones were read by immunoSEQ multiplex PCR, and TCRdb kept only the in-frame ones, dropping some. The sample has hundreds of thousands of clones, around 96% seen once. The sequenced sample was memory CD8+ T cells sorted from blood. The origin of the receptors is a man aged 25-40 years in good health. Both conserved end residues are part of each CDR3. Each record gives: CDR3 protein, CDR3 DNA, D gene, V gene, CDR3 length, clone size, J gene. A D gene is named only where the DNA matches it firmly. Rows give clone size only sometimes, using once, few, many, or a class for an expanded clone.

cdr3_aa: CASSGAGTPFEAFF
cdr3_nt: TGTGCCAGCAGTGGAGCCGGGACACCTTTTGAAGCTTTCTTT
d_call: .
v_call: TRBV6-1
cdr3_length: 14
clone_size: once
j_call: TRBJ1-1

cdr3_aa: CASSLRVQETQYF
cdr3_nt: TGCGCCAGCAGCCTACGGGTACAAGAGACCCAGTACTTC
d_call: .
v_call: TRBV5-1
cdr3_length: 13
clone_size: .
j_call: TRBJ2-5

cdr3_aa: CASSPLDRGRDTQYF
cdr3_nt: TGTGCCAGCAGCCCATTAGACAGGGGTAGAGATACGCAGTATTTT
d_call: TRBD1
v_call: TRBV27
cdr3_length: 15
clone_size: .
j_call: TRBJ2-3

cdr3_aa: CASRLAGRETQYF
cdr3_nt: TGTGCCAGCAGGTTGGCAGGGCGAGAGACCCAGTACTTC
d_call: .
v_call: TRBV6-6
cdr3_length: 13
clone_size: .
j_call: TRBJ2-5

cdr3_aa: CASSVGTASYEQYF
cdr3_nt: TGTGCCAGCAGTGTCGGGACAGCCTCCTACGAGCAGTACTTC
d_call: TRBD1
v_call: TRBV28
cdr3_length: 14
clone_size: .
j_call: TRBJ2-7

cdr3_aa: CASRADSGTGYEKLFF
cdr3_nt: TGTGCCAGCAGGGCAGATTCCGGGACAGGGTATGAAAAACTGTTTTTT
d_call: TRBD1
v_call: TRBV7-9
cdr3_length: 16
clone_size: .
j_call: TRBJ1-4

cdr3_aa: CASSSPGQGGLRELFF
cdr3_nt: TGTGCCAGCAGCTCTCCGGGACAGGGGGGACTCCGGGAGCTGTTTTTT
d_call: TRBD1
v_call: TRBV7-9
cdr3_length: 16
clone_size: .
j_call: TRBJ2-2

cdr3_aa: CASSLEGFDGYTF
cdr3_nt: TGTGCCAGCAGTTTAGAGGGGTTCGATGGCTACACCTTC
d_call: .
v_call: TRBV27
cdr3_length: 13
clone_size: .
j_call: TRBJ1-2

cdr3_aa: CASSPFPGQGAHNEQFF
cdr3_nt: TGTGCCAGCAGCCCCTTTCCGGGACAGGGGGCCCACAATGAGCAGTTCTTC
d_call: TRBD1
v_call: TRBV7-9
cdr3_length: 17
clone_size: .
j_call: TRBJ2-1

cdr3_aa: CASRLAGGYNEQFF
cdr3_nt: TGTGCCAGCAGACTAGCGGGAGGATACAATGAGCAGTTCTTC
d_call: TRBD2
v_call: TRBV28
cdr3_length: 14
clone_size: once
j_call: TRBJ2-1

cdr3_aa: CASSLPGGSGTDTQYF
cdr3_nt: TGCGCCAGCAGCCTGCCTGGCGGTAGCGGAACAGATACGCAGTATTTT
d_call: .
v_call: TRBV5-1
cdr3_length: 16
clone_size: .
j_call: TRBJ2-3

cdr3_aa: CAISLASGSIYEQYF
cdr3_nt: TGTGCCATCAGTTTGGCTAGCGGGAGTATCTACGAGCAGTACTTC
d_call: TRBD2
v_call: TRBV10-3
cdr3_length: 15
clone_size: .
j_call: TRBJ2-7

cdr3_aa: CASRKPGQNTGELFF
cdr3_nt: TGTGCCAGCAGAAAACCGGGACAAAACACCGGGGAGCTGTTTTTT
d_call: .
v_call: TRBV6-5
cdr3_length: 15
clone_size: once
j_call: TRBJ2-2

cdr3_aa: CASSPLGATNEKLFF
cdr3_nt: TGTGCCAGCAGCCCACTGGGGGCAACTAATGAAAAACTGTTTTTT
d_call: .
v_call: TRBV27
cdr3_length: 15
clone_size: .
j_call: TRBJ1-4

cdr3_aa: CASSVFSGSSYEQYF
cdr3_nt: TGTGCCAGCAGCGTATTTAGCGGGAGCTCCTACGAGCAGTACTTC
d_call: TRBD2
v_call: TRBV9
cdr3_length: 15
clone_size: .
j_call: TRBJ2-7

cdr3_aa: CASSFGTGPDTQYF
cdr3_nt: TGTGCCAGCAGCTTCGGGACGGGGCCAGATACGCAGTATTTT
d_call: .
v_call: TRBV9
cdr3_length: 14
clone_size: .
j_call: TRBJ2-3

cdr3_aa: CASSSGTGLVTF
cdr3_nt: TGTGCCAGCAGCTCGGGGACAGGGCTAGTCACCTTC
d_call: TRBD1
v_call: TRBV7-3
cdr3_length: 12
clone_size: .
j_call: TRBJ1-2

cdr3_aa: CASSLIYSRQNTEAFF
cdr3_nt: TGTGCCAGCAGCTTAATTTATTCCCGTCAGAACACTGAAGCTTTCTTT
d_call: .
v_call: TRBV11-2
cdr3_length: 16
clone_size: .
j_call: TRBJ1-1

cdr3_aa: CASSLGGYTGELFF
cdr3_nt: TGTGCCAGCAGCTTAGGTGGTTACACCGGGGAGCTGTTTTTT
d_call: .
v_call: TRBV11-3
cdr3_length: 14
clone_size: once
j_call: TRBJ2-2

cdr3_aa: CASSLARMGTVNTEAFF
cdr3_nt: TGTGCCAGCAGCTTAGCCCGGATGGGCACAGTGAACACTGAAGCTTTCTTT
d_call: .
v_call: TRBV7-8
cdr3_length: 17
clone_size: .
j_call: TRBJ1-1

cdr3_aa: CASSTSMDYEQYF
cdr3_nt: TGCGCCAGCAGCACTAGCATGGACTACGAGCAGTACTTC
d_call: .
v_call: TRBV5-1
cdr3_length: 13
clone_size: .
j_call: TRBJ2-7

cdr3_aa: CASLTRTGTEQYF
cdr3_nt: TGTGCCAGCTTAACGAGGACAGGTACCGAGCAGTACTTC
d_call: TRBD1
v_call: TRBV6-6
cdr3_length: 13
clone_size: once
j_call: TRBJ2-7

cdr3_aa: CASSQDIVGNEQFF
cdr3_nt: TGCGCCAGCAGCCAAGACATAGTAGGAAATGAGCAGTTCTTC
d_call: .
v_call: TRBV4-1
cdr3_length: 14
clone_size: .
j_call: TRBJ2-1

cdr3_aa: CASSYSGYPGDTQYF
cdr3_nt: TGTGCCAGCAGTTACTCCGGCTACCCCGGAGATACGCAGTATTTT
d_call: .
v_call: TRBV6-5
cdr3_length: 15
clone_size: .
j_call: TRBJ2-3

cdr3_aa: CASSLRGQGTYTYNSPLHF
cdr3_nt: TGTGCCAGCAGCCTAAGGGGACAGGGAACCTATACCTATAATTCACCCCTCCACTTT
d_call: TRBD1
v_call: TRBV5-6
cdr3_length: 19
clone_size: .
j_call: TRBJ1-6

cdr3_aa: CASSSTTGVNTIYF
cdr3_nt: TGTGCCAGCAGCTCTACCACAGGGGTAAACACCATATATTTT
d_call: TRBD1
v_call: TRBV11-2
cdr3_length: 14
clone_size: .
j_call: TRBJ1-3

cdr3_aa: CASSPYNRVTGELFF
cdr3_nt: TGTGCCAGCAGTCCCTACAACCGGGTAACCGGGGAGCTGTTTTTT
d_call: .
v_call: TRBV28
cdr3_length: 15
clone_size: .
j_call: TRBJ2-2

cdr3_aa: CASDRGVANYGYTF
cdr3_nt: TGTGCCTCGGACAGGGGAGTGGCTAACTATGGCTACACCTTC
d_call: TRBD1
v_call: TRBV19
cdr3_length: 14
clone_size: .
j_call: TRBJ1-2

cdr3_aa: CASTREYGYGYTF
cdr3_nt: TGTGCCAGTACCAGGGAGTATGGATATGGCTACACCTTC
d_call: .
v_call: TRBV19
cdr3_length: 13
clone_size: .
j_call: TRBJ1-2